This T cell receptor (beta chain) was identified in a study of blood T cell repertoires in COVID-19. Per germline, CDR1 GTSNPN and CDR2 SVGIG (reference sequence). Trimming left V 5 bases short and J 7 bases short, with 14 bases between. CDR3 length equals 12 residues. Source study methods: Scientists estimated how many nucleated cells there were by amplifying reference gene primers. Sequenced by immunoSEQ multiplex PCR; TCRdb stores in-frame clones only, minus some. V and J calls and clone size are given by that table; D and trimming were obtained from the DNA. The sample contains some 100,000 clones, 85% to 95% of which appear only once.

This TCR derives from a man aged 45 to 65 with active COVID-19. Material for sequencing was peripheral blood. The chain combines TRBV30 with TRBJ1-1, with D possibly TRBD1 on 6 matching bases. CDR3 bases: TGTGCCTGGGAGAGGGGGATTGGTGAAGCTTTCTTT. As protein: CAWERGIGEAFF. The full variable domain, with the rest looked up from reference TRBV30 and TRBJ1-1, is SQTIHQWPATLVQPVGSPLSLECTVEGTSNPNLYWYRQAAGRGLQLLFYSVGIGQISSEVPQNLSASRPQDRQFILSSKKLLLSDSGFYLCAWERGIGEAFFGQGTRLTVV.